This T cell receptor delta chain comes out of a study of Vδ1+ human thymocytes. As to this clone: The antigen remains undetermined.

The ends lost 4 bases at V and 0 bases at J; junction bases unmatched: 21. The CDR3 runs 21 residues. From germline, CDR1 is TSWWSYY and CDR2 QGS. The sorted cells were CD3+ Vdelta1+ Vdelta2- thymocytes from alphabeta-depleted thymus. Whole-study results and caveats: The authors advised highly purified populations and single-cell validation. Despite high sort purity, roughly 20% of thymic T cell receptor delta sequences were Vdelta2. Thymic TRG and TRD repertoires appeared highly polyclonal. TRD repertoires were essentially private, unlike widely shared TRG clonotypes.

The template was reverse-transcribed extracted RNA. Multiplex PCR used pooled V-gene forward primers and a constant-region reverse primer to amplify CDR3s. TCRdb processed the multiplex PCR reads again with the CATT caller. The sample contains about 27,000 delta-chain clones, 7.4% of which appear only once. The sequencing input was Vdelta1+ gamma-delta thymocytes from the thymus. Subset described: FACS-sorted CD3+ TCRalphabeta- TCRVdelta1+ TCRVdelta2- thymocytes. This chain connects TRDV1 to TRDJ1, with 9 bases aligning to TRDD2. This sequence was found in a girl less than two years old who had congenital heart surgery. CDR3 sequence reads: CALGVLTFLPTTWEYTDKLIF. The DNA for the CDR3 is TGTGCTCTTGGGGTCCTAACCTTCCTTCCTACAACTTGGGAGTACACCGATAAACTCATCTTT.